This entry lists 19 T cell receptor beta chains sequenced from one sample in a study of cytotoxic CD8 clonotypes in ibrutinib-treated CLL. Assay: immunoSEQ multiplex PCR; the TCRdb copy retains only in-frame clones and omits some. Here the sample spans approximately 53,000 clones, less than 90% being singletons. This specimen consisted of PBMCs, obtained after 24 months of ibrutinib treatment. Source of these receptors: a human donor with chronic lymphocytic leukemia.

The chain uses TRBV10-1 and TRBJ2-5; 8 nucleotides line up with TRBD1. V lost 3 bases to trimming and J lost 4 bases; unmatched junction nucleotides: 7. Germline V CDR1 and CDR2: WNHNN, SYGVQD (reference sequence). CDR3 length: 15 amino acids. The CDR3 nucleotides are TGCGCCAGCAGTGATCTCAGGGGGCCAAGAGAGACCCAGTACTTC. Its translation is CASSDLRGPRETQYF.

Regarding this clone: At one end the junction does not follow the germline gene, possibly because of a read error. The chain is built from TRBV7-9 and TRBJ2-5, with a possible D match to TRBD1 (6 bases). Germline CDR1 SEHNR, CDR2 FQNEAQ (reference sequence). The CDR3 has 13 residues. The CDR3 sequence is CASRLGGVETQYF. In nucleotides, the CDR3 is TGTGCCAGCAGATTAGGGGGAGTCGAGACCCAGTACTTC.

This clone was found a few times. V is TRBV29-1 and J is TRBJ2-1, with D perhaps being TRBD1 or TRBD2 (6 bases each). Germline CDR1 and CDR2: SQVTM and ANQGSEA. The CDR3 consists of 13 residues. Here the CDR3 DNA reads TGCAGTTTCGGGGGCGGGTTATACAATGAGCAGTTCTTC. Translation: CSFGGGLYNEQFF.

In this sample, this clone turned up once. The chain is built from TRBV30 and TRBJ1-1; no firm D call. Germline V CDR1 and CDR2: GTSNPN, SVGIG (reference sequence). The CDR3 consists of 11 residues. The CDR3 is CLVGDYTEAFF. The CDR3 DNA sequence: TGTCTGGTCGGGGATTACACTGAAGCTTTCTTT. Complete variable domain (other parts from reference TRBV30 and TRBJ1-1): SQTIHQWPATLVQPVGSPLSLECTVEGTSNPNLYWYRQAAGRGLQLLFYSVGIGQISSEVPQNLSASRPQDRQFILSSKKLLLSDSGFYLCLVGDYTEAFFGQGTRLTVV.

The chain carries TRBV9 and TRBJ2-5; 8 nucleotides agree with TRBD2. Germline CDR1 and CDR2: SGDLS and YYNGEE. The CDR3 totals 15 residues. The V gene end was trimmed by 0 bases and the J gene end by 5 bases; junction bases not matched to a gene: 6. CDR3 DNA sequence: TGTGCCAGCAGCGTAGCTCCGCGGGGGGACGAGACCCAGTACTTC. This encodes CASSVAPRGDETQYF.

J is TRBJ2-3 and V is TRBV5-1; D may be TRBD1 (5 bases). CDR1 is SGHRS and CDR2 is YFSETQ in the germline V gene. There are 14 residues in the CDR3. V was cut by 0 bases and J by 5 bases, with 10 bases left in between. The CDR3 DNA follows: TGCGCCAGCAGCTTGGGCAGGGTAGGAGATACGCAGTATTTT. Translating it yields CASSLGRVGDTQYF.

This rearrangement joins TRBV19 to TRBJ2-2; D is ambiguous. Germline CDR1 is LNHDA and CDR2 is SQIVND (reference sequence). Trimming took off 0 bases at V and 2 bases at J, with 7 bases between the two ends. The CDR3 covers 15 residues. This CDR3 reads CASSIDLLNTGELFF. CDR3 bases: TGTGCCAGTAGTATAGATCTATTAAACACCGGGGAGCTGTTTTTT.

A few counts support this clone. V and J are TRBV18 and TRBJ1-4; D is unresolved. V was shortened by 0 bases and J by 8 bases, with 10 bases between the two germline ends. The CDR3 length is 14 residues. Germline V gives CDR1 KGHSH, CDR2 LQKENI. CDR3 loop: CASSPPTEREKLFF. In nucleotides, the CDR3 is TGTGCCAGCTCACCACCGACCGAAAGGGAAAAACTGTTTTTT.

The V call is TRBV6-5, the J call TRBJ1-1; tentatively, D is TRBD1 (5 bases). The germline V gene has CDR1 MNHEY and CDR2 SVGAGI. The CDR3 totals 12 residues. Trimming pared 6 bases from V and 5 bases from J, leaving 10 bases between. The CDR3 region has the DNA TGTGCCAGCAGGCAGGGTGGGACTGAAGCTTTCTTT. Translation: CASRQGGTEAFF.

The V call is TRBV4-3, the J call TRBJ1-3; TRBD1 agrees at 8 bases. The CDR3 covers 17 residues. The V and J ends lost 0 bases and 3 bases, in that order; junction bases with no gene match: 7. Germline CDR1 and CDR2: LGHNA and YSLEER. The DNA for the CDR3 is TGCGCCAGCAGCCAAGATCATCAGGGGGCCGATGGAAACACCATATATTTT. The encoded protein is CASSQDHQGADGNTIYF.

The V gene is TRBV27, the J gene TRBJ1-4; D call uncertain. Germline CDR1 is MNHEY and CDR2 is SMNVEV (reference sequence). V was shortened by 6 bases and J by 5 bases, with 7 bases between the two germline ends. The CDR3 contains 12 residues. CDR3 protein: CASSRTNEKLFF. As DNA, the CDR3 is TGTGCCAGCAGCAGGACGAATGAAAAACTGTTTTTT.

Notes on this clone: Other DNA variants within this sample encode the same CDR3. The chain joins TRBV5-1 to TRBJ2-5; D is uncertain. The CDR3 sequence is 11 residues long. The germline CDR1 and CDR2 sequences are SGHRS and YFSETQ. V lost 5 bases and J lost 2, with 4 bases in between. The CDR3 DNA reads TGCGCCAGCAGTTATCAAGAGACCCAGTACTTC. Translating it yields CASSYQETQYF.

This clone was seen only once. The CDR3: CASSQEKYGYTF. The CDR3 DNA sequence: TGTGCCAGCAGCCAAGAAAAATATGGCTACACCTTC. V usage is TRBV4-2 and J usage is TRBJ1-2; D unclear. This CDR3 is built from 12 residues. The ends were cut back, 0 bases at V and 5 bases at J, with 4 bases in the middle. CDR1 and CDR2 from the germline V gene are LGHNA and YNFKEQ.

CDR3 loop: CASSPGAATATDTQYF. DNA of the CDR3: TGTGCCAGCAGCCCAGGAGCGGCGACGGCCACAGATACGCAGTATTTT. The chain couples TRBV5-4 to TRBJ2-3; tentatively, D is TRBD2 (5 bases). CDR3 size: 16 residues. V lost 4 bases to trimming and J lost 2 bases, with 17 bases between them. Germline assignment: CDR1 SGHNT and CDR2 YYREEE (reference sequence).

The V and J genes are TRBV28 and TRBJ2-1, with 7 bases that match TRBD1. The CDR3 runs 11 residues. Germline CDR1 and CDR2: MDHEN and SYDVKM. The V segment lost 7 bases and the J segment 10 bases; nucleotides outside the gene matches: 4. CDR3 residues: CASNLDREQFF. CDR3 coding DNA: TGTGCCAGCAACTTGGACAGGGAGCAGTTCTTC.

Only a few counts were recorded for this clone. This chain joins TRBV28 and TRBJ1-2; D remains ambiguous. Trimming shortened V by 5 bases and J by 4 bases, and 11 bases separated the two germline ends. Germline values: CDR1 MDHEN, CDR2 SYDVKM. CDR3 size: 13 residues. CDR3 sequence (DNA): TGTGCCAGCAGTACCAGCGGGAGCTATGGCTACACCTTC. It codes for CASSTSGSYGYTF.

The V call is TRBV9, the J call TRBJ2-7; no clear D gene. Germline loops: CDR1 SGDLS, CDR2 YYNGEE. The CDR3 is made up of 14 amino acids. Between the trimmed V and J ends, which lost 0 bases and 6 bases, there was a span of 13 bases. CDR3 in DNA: TGTGCCAGCAGCGTAGTTGCGGAAAGCCCCGAGCAGTACTTC. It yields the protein CASSVVAESPEQYF.

CDR3 sequence reads: CASSDEEGWEKLFF. The CDR3, as DNA: TGCGCCAGCTCGGATGAGGAGGGCTGGGAAAAACTGTTTTTT. This chain uses TRBV10-1 with TRBJ1-4; D is unresolved. The V gene's germline CDR1 is WNHNN and CDR2 SYGVQD (reference sequence). V was trimmed by 8 bases and J by 8 bases, leaving 18 bases between them. The CDR3 spans 14 residues.

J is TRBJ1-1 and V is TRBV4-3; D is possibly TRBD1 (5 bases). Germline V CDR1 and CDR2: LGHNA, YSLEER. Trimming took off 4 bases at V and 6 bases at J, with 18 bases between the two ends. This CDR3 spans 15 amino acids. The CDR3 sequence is CASSLEIGAGAEAFF. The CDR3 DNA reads TGCGCCAGCAGCCTTGAGATCGGGGCAGGCGCTGAAGCTTTCTTT.